These T cell receptor beta chains were read from a single sample in a study of T cell responses to AZD1222 COVID-19 vaccine. Repertoires were generated with immunoSEQ multiplex PCR, while TCRdb's copy carries only in-frame clones and drops some. The data hold tens of thousands of clones, with 70% to 90% observed a single time. The specimen was peripheral blood, collected on day 0 of AZD1222 vaccination. All receptors come from an adult in good health. Both conserved end residues are trimmed from each CDR3. A D gene is named only where the DNA matches it firmly.

14,TRBJ2-1,TRBD2,TRBV9,ASSTDRTSVSNEQF
12,TRBJ2-7,-,TRBV5-1,ASSLNSGSYEQY
10,TRBJ1-2,-,TRBV19,ASADRLYGYT
13,TRBJ2-1,TRBD2,TRBV6-5,ASSGSGRSHNEQF
12,TRBJ2-7,TRBD1,TRBV6-6,ASSYGTGVGEQY
12,TRBJ2-5,TRBD2,TRBV4-1,ASSQDAGGETQY
14,TRBJ2-1,-,TRBV4-3,ASSHAGWGSGDEQF
15,TRBJ2-5,TRBD1,TRBV9,ASSVVPTGTGFETQY
11,TRBJ2-7,-,TRBV6-2/TRBV6-3,ASSRVQGYEQY
15,TRBJ1-6,TRBD1,TRBV27,ATRTGLEISYNSPLH
12,TRBJ1-5,-,TRBV10-1,ASNRQYSNQPQH
14,TRBJ1-5,-,TRBV6-2/TRBV6-3,ASSYSRENSNQPQH
12,TRBJ1-6,-,TRBV9,ASSVDGPGAPLH
12,TRBJ1-4,-,TRBV15,ATSLRSPNEKLF
11,TRBJ2-5,TRBD1,TRBV19,ASSAGQAGTQY
13,TRBJ2-5,-,TRBV3-1/TRBV3-2,ASSQNGQPQETQY
13,TRBJ2-7,TRBD1,TRBV7-3,ASSLNGDSAYEQY
14,TRBJ2-5,TRBD2,TRBV5-1,ASSYGLAGGQETQY
11,TRBJ2-7,TRBD2,TRBV18,ASSPPGREAQY
12,TRBJ1-5,-,TRBV27,ASSLGGTNQPQH
14,TRBJ2-6,-,TRBV19,ASSIFVGSGANVLT
10,TRBJ1-1,-,TRBV28,ASSQGGRGAF
15,TRBJ2-1,-,TRBV11-3,ASSLARKGSSYNEQF
12,TRBJ2-7,TRBD1,TRBV30,AWAGWDRGYEQY
16,TRBJ2-3,TRBD2,TRBV9,ASSVEGRVGLITDTQY
12,TRBJ2-1,-,TRBV28,ASSLIAEYNEQF
12,TRBJ2-7,TRBD2,TRBV7-9,ASSLVSGPGEQY
11,TRBJ2-1,TRBD2,TRBV5-8,ASSFGTSNEQF
13,TRBJ2-7,-,TRBV5-4,ASSLAAADSYEQY
13,TRBJ2-3,TRBD1,TRBV7-3,ASSLGTGGLDTQY
18,TRBJ2-1,TRBD2,TRBV15,ATSRGFGLAGVVGLNEQF
14,TRBJ2-3,TRBD2,TRBV5-6,ASSLDGTSSPDTQY
13,TRBJ2-2,-,TRBV27,ASSRVTMNTGELF
14,TRBJ1-4,TRBD1,TRBV5-4,ASSLGGGDRREKLF
14,TRBJ1-3,-,TRBV5-1,ASSLVARNSGNTIY
14,TRBJ1-6,-,TRBV5-1,ASSPRGEASGSPLH
12,TRBJ1-2,-,TRBV7-9,ASSLPRDTYGYT
12,TRBJ1-4,TRBD1,TRBV2,ASSMTGVEEKLF
10,TRBJ1-6,-,TRBV7-2,ASSLLSGALH
14,TRBJ1-2,TRBD1,TRBV19,ASRIRDRAFNYGYT
13,TRBJ2-3,TRBD2,TRBV28,ASSLAGGSTDTQY
13,TRBJ2-7,TRBD2,TRBV5-4,ASSRQAGVAYEQY
15,TRBJ1-1,TRBD1,TRBV29-1,SALRDSRTGLNTEAF
14,TRBJ2-7,-,TRBV7-9,ASSLVKHRDSYEQY
12,TRBJ1-1,-,TRBV4-1,ASSQARDGSEAF